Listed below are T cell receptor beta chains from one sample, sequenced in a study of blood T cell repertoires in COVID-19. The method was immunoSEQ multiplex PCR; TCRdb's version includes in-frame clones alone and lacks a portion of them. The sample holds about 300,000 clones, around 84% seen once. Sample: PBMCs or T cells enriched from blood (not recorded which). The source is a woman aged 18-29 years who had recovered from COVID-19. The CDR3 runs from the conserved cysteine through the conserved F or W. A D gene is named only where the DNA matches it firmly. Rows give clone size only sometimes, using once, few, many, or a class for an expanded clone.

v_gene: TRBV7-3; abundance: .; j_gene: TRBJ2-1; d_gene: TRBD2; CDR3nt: TGTGCCAGCAGCTCTCGAGGGAGCGGGGGGGCGAATGAGCAGTTCTTC; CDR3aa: CASSSRGSGGANEQFF
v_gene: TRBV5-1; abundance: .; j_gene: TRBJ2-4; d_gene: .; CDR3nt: TGCGCCAGCAGCTTGGAGCTAGCCAAAAACATTCAGTACTTC; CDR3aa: CASSLELAKNIQYF
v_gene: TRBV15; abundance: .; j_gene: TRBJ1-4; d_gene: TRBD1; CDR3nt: TGTGCCACCAGCAGAGATACAGGGGTGACTAATGAAAAACTGTTTTTT; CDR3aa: CATSRDTGVTNEKLFF
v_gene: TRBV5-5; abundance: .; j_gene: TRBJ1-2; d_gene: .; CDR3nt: TGTGCCAGCAGCTCCGGACACCCCCTTCAATTCTATGGCTACACCTTC; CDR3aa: CASSSGHPLQFYGYTF
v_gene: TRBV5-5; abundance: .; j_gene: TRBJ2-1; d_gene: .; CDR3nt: TGTGCCAGCAGCTTGCCTAGCGACCGTCCCAGATGGCAGTTCTTC; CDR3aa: CASSLPSDRPRWQFF
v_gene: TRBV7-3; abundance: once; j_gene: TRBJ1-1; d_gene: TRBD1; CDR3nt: TGTGCCAGCAGCCAAGGGACAGGGGGCACTGAAGCTTTCTTT; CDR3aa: CASSQGTGGTEAFF
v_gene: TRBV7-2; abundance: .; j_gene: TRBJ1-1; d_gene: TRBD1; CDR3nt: TGTGCCAGCAGCGTAGGCGGGACAGACAGAGAAGCTTTCTTT; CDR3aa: CASSVGGTDREAFF
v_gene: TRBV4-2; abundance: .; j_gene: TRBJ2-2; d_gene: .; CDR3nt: TGTGCCAGCAGCCGCGAGATTTCCGGGACACCCTCGACCGGGGAGCTGTTTTTT; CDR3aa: CASSREISGTPSTGELFF
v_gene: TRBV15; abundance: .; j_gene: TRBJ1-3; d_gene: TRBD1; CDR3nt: TGTGCCACCAGCAGGGATACAGGGGCTTGGGGAAACACCATATATTTT; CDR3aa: CATSRDTGAWGNTIYF
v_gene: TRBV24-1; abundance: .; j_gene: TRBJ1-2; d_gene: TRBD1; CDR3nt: TGTGCCACCAGTGATTCATCTTTACTTACAGGGGAGCTCAACTATGGCTACACCTTC; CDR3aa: CATSDSSLLTGELNYGYTF
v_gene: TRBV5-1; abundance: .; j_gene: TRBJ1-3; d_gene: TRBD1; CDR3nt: TGCGCCAGCTCTTATCAGGGGGGCAGAAGCTCTGGAAACACCATATATTTT; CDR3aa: CASSYQGGRSSGNTIYF